This T cell receptor (beta chain) originates from a study of CXCR3-negative and CXCR3-positive naive CD8 T cells. Across the study: The libraries together contributed about 130 million TRB reads, each supplying about 1.5 +/- 0.3 million. General study results and limits: Naive subsets did not differ in surface CD5, and the authors estimated TCR strength using properties of the TRB CDR3. Naive subsets were similarly diverse, while memory CD8+ repertoires were much less diverse.

The libraries of TRB cDNA were constructed through 5' RACE using UMI labels. Each CDR3 protein gets one entry in TCRdb, which reprocessed the 5' RACE reads and gives no DNA. The sample holds 45,000 or so distinct CDR3 sequences. In germline, CDR1 is MDHEN, CDR2 SYDVKM. This CDR3 has 15 amino acids. Remarks on this clonotype: Antigen specificity is unknown.

The TCR originated in a human donor in good health. Some clones in this sample may be carry-over from other donors' samples. Input material: naive CXCR3- CD8+ T cells from blood. Subset reported: CD45RO-CCR7+CD27+CD95- naive CD8+ T cells lacking CXCR3 (TNR3-). J is TRBJ1-6 and V is TRBV28; TCRdb returns TRBD1, unconfirmable since there is no DNA. The CDR3 reads CASSLGGGGNSPLHF. Complete variable domain (other parts from reference TRBV28 and TRBJ1-6): DVKVTQSSRYLVKRTGEKVFLECVQDMDHENMFWYRQDPGLGLRLIYFSYDVKMKEKGDIPEGYSVSREKKERFSLILESASTNQTSMYLCASSLGGGGNSPLHFGNGTRLTVT.